The present T cell receptor beta chain was sequenced within a study of blood T cells in healthy people across ages (dated by TCRdb to the mid-2010s). General notes on the study: In model experiments, template switching captured about one uniquely barcoded TCR beta cDNA molecule for every two T cells. The study measured age-related changes in TCR beta repertoire diversity using deep sequencing normalized with unique cDNA molecular identifiers. Donors of different ages were randomly distributed across sequencing lanes to avoid experimental bias. Two additional independent replicas of 1 million unique cDNA reads from the same blood draw were analyzed for two donors (one aged 18 to 30 and one aged 80 or older). The donors were divided into four age groups: young (average approximately 17 years), middle-aged (about 40), aged (under 70) and long-lived (around 80). Summary of the overall study and its limitations: Because the CMV infection status of the donors was unknown, age-related changes in expanded clonotypes may potentially have been confounded. As age increased, observed TCR beta diversity per million T cells dropped in a roughly linear way, and a significant reduction was already evident by age roughly 40. Total diversity estimates from one million sequenced T cells were considered lower bounds and underestimates. Compared with the aged group, the long-lived group had more naive CD4+ T cells, fewer expanded clones and increased TCR diversity, a pattern suggesting age selection. Because profiling used bulk unsorted PBMCs, naive and antigen-experienced compartments could not be compared conclusively. A strong correlation was found between observed TCR beta diversity and the percentage of naive T cells measured by flow cytometry.

This clonotype was counted a few times. It lacks a known antigen. The record has no base qualities; no much larger clone is one base away. The approximately 39 donors, aged about 6 to 100 years, were systemically healthy Caucasian individuals from Russia. Ten milliliters of peripheral blood were drawn from each donor into EDTA-treated Vacutainer tubes. Ficoll-Paque density-gradient centrifugation was used to isolate PBMCs, with at least 6 million per sample. Trizol reagent was used to extract total RNA from PBMCs, with at least 6 micrograms per sample. For every donor, an aliquot of PBMCs went through flow cytometry to measure the percentages of naive CD45RAhigh/CD27high T cells. For CDR1 and CDR2, the germline V gene lists SNHLY and FYNNEI. The CDR3 sequence holds 13 residues, the cysteine and phenylalanine included. Here the CDR3 DNA is all that survives: 39 bases in frame from base 1. V drops 8 bases and J drops 2 bases, leaving 12 bases in between.

Library method: 5' RACE. The reads were generated on an Illumina HiSeq 2500. A second PCR of about 7 to 12 cycles was performed with a sample-barcoded 5' primer and a J-beta primer mix. Each TCR beta cDNA molecule received a unique molecular identifier from a template-switch 5' adaptor carrying 12 random nucleotides. At least 2.5 million CDR3-containing paired-end reads were obtained from each sample. All of the RNA was converted into first-strand cDNA using the Mint cDNA synthesis kit, with a TRBC-specific oligonucleotide serving as the primer. Following uracil-DNA glycosylase treatment, all cDNA underwent a first 18-cycle PCR with the universal primers M1SS and BC2_uni_R. Processing in the source paper ran as follows. For normalization, 1 million high-quality reads were randomly selected from each sample, with every read carrying a distinct molecular identifier. Instead of being binned into consensus sequences, reads that shared molecular identifiers were thrown out. CDR3 identification, clonotype clustering and error correction used MiTCR with a Q25 quality threshold and the strictest error-elimination algorithm. A nonparametric unseen species model with Euler transformation was used to estimate a lower bound on total TCR beta diversity. The public reads were reanalyzed by TCRdb: fastp trimming at Q25, MiXCR alignment, in-frame beta chains only. Every CDR3 protein is listed once, alongside the most common genes and DNA of its rows. Here the V and J calls rest on TCRdb's processing, not on the authors' analysis. The sample table lists around 800,000 distinct CDR3 sequences, about 55% of them with a count of one. Of the sample, roughly two fifths is held by the ten largest clones.

The sample consisted of blood. This receptor was identified in a man aged 80 or over in good health. Recombination joined TRBV2 with TRBJ1-1, with a tentative D gene TRBD1 over 6 matching bases. In nucleotides, the sequence is TGTGCCAGCCAAGACAGGCTTAACACTGAAGCTTTCTTT. This translates into CASQDRLNTEAFF.